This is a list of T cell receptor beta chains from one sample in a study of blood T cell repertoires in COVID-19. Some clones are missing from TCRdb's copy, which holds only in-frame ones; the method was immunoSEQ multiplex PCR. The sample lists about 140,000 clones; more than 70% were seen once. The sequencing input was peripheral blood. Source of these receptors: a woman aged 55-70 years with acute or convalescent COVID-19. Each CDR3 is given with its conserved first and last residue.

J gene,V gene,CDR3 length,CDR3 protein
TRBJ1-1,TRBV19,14,CASSILGLATEAFF
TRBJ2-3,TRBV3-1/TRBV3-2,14,CASSHRQGRDTQYF
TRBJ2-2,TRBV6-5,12,CASSRQGGELFF
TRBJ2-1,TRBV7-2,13,CASSLGARNEQFF
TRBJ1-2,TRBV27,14,CASSRDRAGYGYTF
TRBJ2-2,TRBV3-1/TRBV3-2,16,CASNQGGQLNTGELFF
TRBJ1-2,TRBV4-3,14,CASSQGTGNYGYTF
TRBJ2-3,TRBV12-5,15,CASPGGGGALDTQYF
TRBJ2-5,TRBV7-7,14,CASSPRDTQETQYF
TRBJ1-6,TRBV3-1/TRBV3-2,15,CASSQDGQGNSPLHF
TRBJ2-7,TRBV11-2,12,CASSEDKREQYF
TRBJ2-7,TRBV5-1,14,CASSPSGGAYEQYF
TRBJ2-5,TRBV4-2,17,CASSQRSGGPVEETQYF
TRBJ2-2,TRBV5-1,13,CASTPIGIGELFF
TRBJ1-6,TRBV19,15,CASSTGGLDNSPLHF
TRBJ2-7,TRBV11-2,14,CASSFSRRSYEQYF
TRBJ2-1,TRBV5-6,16,CASSLLSRLAGGPEFF
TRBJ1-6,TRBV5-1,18,CASRRTGGPAGLGTPLHF
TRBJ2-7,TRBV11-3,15,CASSSPDLAQYEQYF
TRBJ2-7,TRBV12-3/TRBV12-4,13,CASSRGQFYEQYF
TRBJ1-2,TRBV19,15,CASGPGQGLIYGYTF
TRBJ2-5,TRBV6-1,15,CASSEAPGAVGTQYF
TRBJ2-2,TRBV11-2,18,CASSSNRDRGQNTGELFF
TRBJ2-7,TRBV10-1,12,CASEALGYEQYF